This T cell receptor (beta chain) came from a study of long-term antiretroviral therapy in people with HIV. immunoSEQ v3.0 was run at survey level. The table came from immunoSEQ multiplex PCR; TCRdb's copy has only in-frame clones and leaves some out. The sample yields 40,000 or so clones, approximately 86% seen once. The sequence was obtained from a woman younger than 30 with HIV. Sequencing used unsorted PBMCs, obtained just before starting antiretroviral therapy.

The CDR3 DNA is TGTGCCAGCAGCTTAAACACGGCCGTCACTGAAGCTTTCTTT. The encoded protein is CASSLNTAVTEAFF. J is TRBJ1-1 and V is TRBV7-8; D gene ambiguous. CDR3 length: 14 residues. Looked up from germline, CDR1 is SGHVS and CDR2 is FQNEAQ. V shed 2 bases and J shed 4 bases, with 11 bases lying between them.